This T cell receptor (beta chain) derives from a study of cytomegalovirus exposure and HLA in healthy donors. The table came from immunoSEQ multiplex PCR; TCRdb's copy has only in-frame clones and leaves some out. The sample shows some 170,000 clones, roughly 90% of them seen only once. Germline V gene sequence: CDR1 SGHTA, CDR2 FQGNSA. This CDR3 contains 16 residues. V shed 4 bases and J 4 bases; nucleotides not matched to a gene: 10. Study-wide points: The classifier, whose performance was assessed in both the original and validation cohorts, reportedly diagnosed cytomegalovirus status with high specificity and sensitivity. Across donors, most TCRs were seen rarely, yet some public ones were widespread.

It was the roughly 130-subject validation cohort, separate from the approximately 670-subject first cohort, to which the donors belonged. For this clone: Its antigen is currently unknown.

V is TRBV7-2 and J is TRBJ2-1, with 7 bases lining up with TRBD2. This TCR was recovered from a woman under 30 in good health and CMV-seronegative. Sequencing input: PBMCs. The CDR3 coding sequence is TGTGCCAGCAGCTGGAACACGGGGGGAACTTACAATGAGCAGTTCTTC. This codes for CASSWNTGGTYNEQFF. Combining the CDR3 with reference TRBV7-2 and TRBJ2-1 gives the whole variable domain GAGVSQSPSNKVTEKGKDVELRCDPISGHTALYWYRQSLGQGLEFLIYFQGNSAPDKSGLPSDRFSAERTGGSVSTLTIQRTQQEDSAVYLCASSWNTGGTYNEQFFGPGTRLTVL.